A single sample is the source of the 29 T cell receptor beta chains below, sequenced in a study of CD8 T cells in Susac syndrome. Reverse transcription of roughly 0.45 to 1 ug RNA was carried out with random hexamers. MiXCR, applied by TCRdb to the immunoSEQ multiplex PCR reads, yields one record per CDR3 protein. Here the sample spans 170,000 or so distinct CDR3 sequences, approximately 95% being singletons. Sequences were obtained from CD4+ T cells from PBMCs. These receptors all come from a human donor with Susac syndrome.

The rearrangement links TRBV12-3 or TRBV12-4 to TRBJ2-5; unclear D gene. V dropped 4 bases and J dropped 3 bases, with 9 bases sitting between them. This CDR3 spans 13 amino acids. This CDR3 reads CASSSIGEETQYF. The CDR3 coding sequence is TGTGCCAGCAGTTCTATTGGTGAAGAGACCCAGTACTTC.

The chain uses TRBV4-2 and TRBJ1-2; D remains unclear. The V end lost 0 bases, the J end lost 4 bases, and 18 bases lay between the germline ends. The CDR3 length is 17 residues. Germline V lookup: CDR1 LGHNA, CDR2 YNFKEQ. This CDR3 is CASSQDSLGPRGYGYTF. The CDR3 DNA reads TGTGCCAGCAGCCAAGACTCTTTAGGGCCCCGTGGCTATGGCTACACCTTC.

This clonotype has just one count. The V call is TRBV29-1, the J call TRBJ1-1; a weak D match, TRBD1 (5 bases). Germline lookup yields CDR1 SQVTM and CDR2 ANQGSEA. The V gene lost 5 bases and the J gene lost 6 bases, with 16 bases spanning the gap. The CDR3 extends over 13 amino acids. CDR3 sequence reads: CSVLGPGGPEAFF. The CDR3 nucleotides are TGCAGCGTTCTGGGACCGGGGGGTCCTGAAGCTTTCTTT.

The gene calls are TRBV29-1 and TRBJ2-7; tentatively, D is TRBD1 (5 bases). Germline lookup yields CDR1 SQVTM and CDR2 ANQGSEA. Trimming pared 6 bases from V and 0 bases from J, leaving 12 bases between. The CDR3 sequence is 13 residues long. CDR3 bases: TGCAGCGTGCGACAGCGTGTCTCCTACGAGCAGTACTTC. Translating it yields CSVRQRVSYEQYF.

The J gene is TRBJ2-7, the V gene TRBV20-1, with 7 nucleotides matching TRBD2. The J segment lost 0 bases and the V segment lost 5 bases, leaving 4 bases of the junction unmatched. CDR3 length: 13 residues. From germline, CDR1 is DFQATT and CDR2 SNEGSKA (reference sequence). CDR3 loop: CSAPRDYSYEQYF. The CDR3 DNA is TGCAGTGCTCCGCGGGACTACTCCTACGAGCAGTACTTC.

The rearrangement links TRBV24-1 to TRBJ2-5, with D possibly matching TRBD1 (6 bases). The CDR3 length is 13 residues. Germline V gene data show CDR1 as KGHDR and CDR2 as SFDVKD. Trimming left V 6 bases short and J 4 bases short, with 11 bases between. DNA of the CDR3: TGTGCCACCAGTTTGGCAGGGGCAGAGACCCAGTACTTC. It translates to CATSLAGAETQYF.

The chain joins TRBV30 to TRBJ2-6; no definite D call. CDR3 length: 15 amino acids. Trimming removed 3 bases at V and 0 bases at J, with 9 bases between. Germline assignment: CDR1 GTSNPN and CDR2 SVGIG (reference sequence). The DNA for the CDR3 is TGTGCCTGGAGGGGATTCGGCTCTGGGGCCAACGTCCTGACTTTC. Translated: CAWRGFGSGANVLTF.

The rearrangement joins TRBV7-3 to TRBJ2-2; D unresolved. The CDR3 runs to 17 residues. Germline loops: CDR1 SGHTA, CDR2 FQGTGA. The V and J ends lost 6 bases and 6 bases respectively, with 23 bases between them. The CDR3 is CASSQKAYGTSAGELFF. The CDR3 DNA sequence: TGTGCCAGCAGTCAAAAGGCCTATGGCACCTCGGCCGGGGAGCTGTTTTTT.

The V gene is TRBV29-1, the J gene TRBJ2-7; no reliable D call. Germline values: CDR1 SQVTM, CDR2 ANQGSEA. CDR3 length: 13 amino acids. V lost 4 bases and J lost 0, with 10 bases in between. The CDR3 nucleotides read TGCAGCGTTGGGCTGCCACCCTCCTACGAGCAGTACTTC. Its protein is CSVGLPPSYEQYF.

The chain couples TRBV12-3 or TRBV12-4 to TRBJ1-3; no clear D gene. The CDR3 spans 13 residues. The germline V and J ends were trimmed by 6 bases and 0 bases, with 6 bases remaining between them. The CDR3 sequence is CASSIVSGNTIYF. Here the CDR3 DNA reads TGTGCCAGCAGCATAGTCTCTGGAAACACCATATATTTT.

The CDR3: CSAGSAYEQYV. In nucleotides, the CDR3 is TGCAGTGCTGGGTCAGCATACGAGCAGTACGTC. V is TRBV20-1 and J is TRBJ2-7; D is undetermined. The V and J ends lost 5 bases and 4 bases respectively, with 9 bases between them. This CDR3 spans 11 amino acids. CDR1 is DFQATT and CDR2 is SNEGSKA in the germline V gene (reference sequence).

The rearrangement uses TRBV23-1 and TRBJ2-1; 15 bases align to TRBD2. TRBV23-1 is labeled an ORF, and its function is uncertain. The V segment lost 7 bases and the J segment 3 bases; nucleotides outside the gene matches: 7. This CDR3 region has 17 residues. The CDR3 loop reads CASKEGLAGGNYNEQFF. The CDR3 DNA follows: TGCGCCAGCAAGGAGGGACTAGCGGGGGGAAACTACAATGAGCAGTTCTTC.

The table lists this clonotype with a few counts. The V call is TRBV28, the J call TRBJ2-1; no definite D call. The CDR3 has 12 amino acids. The ends were cut back, 1 base at V and 7 bases at J, with 5 bases in the middle. CDR1 and CDR2 (germline): MDHEN, SYDVKM. CDR3 protein: CASSLYGNEQFF. CDR3 nucleotide sequence: TGTGCCAGCAGTTTATATGGGAATGAGCAGTTCTTC.

The V and J genes are TRBV6-5 and TRBJ1-6; D remains unclear. Germline-derived CDR1 and CDR2 are MNHEY and SVGAGI. The CDR3 totals 14 residues. The ends were cut back, 6 bases at V and 8 bases at J, with 14 bases in the middle. The DNA of the CDR3 is TGTGCCAGCAGCCATCGGGTCGGGGATTCACCCCTCCACTTT. Protein: CASSHRVGDSPLHF.

V and J are TRBV20-1 and TRBJ2-3; D gene ambiguous. Germline CDR1 is DFQATT and CDR2 is SNEGSKA (reference sequence). The length of the CDR3 is 12 residues. Trimming removed 0 bases from V and 5 bases from J, with 6 bases in between. CDR3: CSARETGDTQYF. CDR3 DNA sequence: TGCAGTGCTAGAGAGACGGGAGATACGCAGTATTTT.

This chain links TRBV5-1 with TRBJ2-7; possibly TRBD1 for D (6 bases). CDR1 is SGHRS, CDR2 YFSETQ, per germline. With 7 bases removed from V and 3 bases from J, the gap between germline ends came to 20 bases. The CDR3 runs 15 residues. The DNA of the CDR3 is TGCGCCAGCCTCAGAATAAGACAGGACCGCTACGAGCAGTACGTC. It yields the protein CASLRIRQDRYEQYV.

A few counts support this clonotype. The rearrangement joins TRBV29-1 to TRBJ2-7; perhaps TRBD1 as D (5 bases). The CDR3 loop spans 12 amino acids. Germline values: CDR1 SQVTM, CDR2 ANQGSEA. Between the trimmed V and J ends, which lost 5 bases and 1 base, there was a span of 9 bases. This chain's CDR3 is CSVRQGSYEQYF. The CDR3 nucleotides are TGCAGCGTTCGTCAGGGATCCTACGAGCAGTACTTC.

The chain joins TRBV5-1 to TRBJ1-5, with D uncertain. V dropped 0 bases and J dropped 5 bases, with 9 bases sitting between them. The CDR3 extends over 14 amino acids. Germline V gene sequence: CDR1 SGHRS, CDR2 YFSETQ. The CDR3 sequence is CASSLGQVDQPQHF. The CDR3 DNA reads as TGCGCCAGCAGCTTGGGCCAGGTTGATCAGCCCCAGCATTTT. The whole variable domain, remainder taken from reference TRBV5-1 and TRBJ1-5, is KAGVTQTPRYLIKTRGQQVTLSCSPISGHRSVSWYQQTPGQGLQFLFEYFSETQRNKGNFPGRFSGRQFSNSRSEMNVSTLELGDSALYLCASSLGQVDQPQHFGDGTRLSIL.

V usage is TRBV14 and J usage is TRBJ1-5; 7 nucleotides line up with TRBD1. Germline CDR1 and CDR2: SGHDN and FVKESK. The CDR3 has 16 residues. The ends lost 8 bases at V and 1 base at J; junction bases unmatched: 11. The CDR3: CASHPRARGSNQPQHF. The DNA for the CDR3 is TGTGCCAGCCACCCTCGGGCCAGGGGGAGCAATCAGCCCCAGCATTTT.

The J gene is TRBJ2-2, the V gene TRBV6-2 or TRBV6-3, with TRBD1 identical over 8 bases. Losses at the gene ends were 6 bases for V and 3 bases for J; bases not matched to a gene: 6. The CDR3 spans 15 residues. In germline, CDR1 is MNHEY, CDR2 SVGEGT. The CDR3 nucleotides read TGTGCCAGCAGATCCGGGGACAGGTACACCGGGGAGCTGTTTTTT. Encoded protein: CASRSGDRYTGELFF.

The chain recombines TRBV5-6 with TRBJ2-2; TRBD1 is a possible D gene (7 bases). Germline CDR1 and CDR2: SGHDT and YYEEEE. This CDR3 contains 15 residues. Trimming left V 0 bases short and J 4 bases short, with 10 bases between. The CDR3 spells CASSLGQGLTGELFF. For the CDR3, the DNA is TGTGCCAGCAGCTTGGGACAGGGACTCACCGGGGAGCTGTTTTTT.

Only one count was recorded for this clonotype. The chain recombines TRBV14 with TRBJ2-1, with D tentatively TRBD2 (6 bases). Trimming took 7 bases from V and 4 from J, leaving 17 bases between them. CDR3 length equals 15 residues. Germline values: CDR1 SGHDN, CDR2 FVKESK. The CDR3 DNA reads TGTGCCAGCAACAAGGAAATGGGAGGATACAATGAGCAGTTCTTC. Amino acid sequence: CASNKEMGGYNEQFF.

This chain uses TRBV5-6 with TRBJ2-7, with 7 bases lining up with TRBD1. The CDR3 consists of 16 residues. CDR1 and CDR2 (germline): SGHDT, YYEEEE. J gave up 5 bases and V 0 bases, and 11 bases lay outside the gene matches. In DNA, the CDR3 is TGTGCCAGCAGCTTGGTCGTCGACAGGGCTGGGGACGAGCAGTACGTC. As protein: CASSLVVDRAGDEQYV.

CDR3 nucleotide sequence: TGTGCCAGCAGTTACAGTCAGGGGATCACTGAAGCTTTCTTT. This translates into CASSYSQGITEAFF. The chain has TRBV6-6 and TRBJ1-1, with TRBD1 as a possible D gene (6 bases). Germline loops: CDR1 MNHNY, CDR2 SVGAGI (reference sequence). The CDR3 has 14 residues. Trimming took off 2 bases at V and 4 bases at J, with 11 bases between the two ends.

V usage is TRBV12-3 or TRBV12-4 and J usage is TRBJ1-2; no definite D call. The V and J ends lost 4 bases and 8 bases respectively, with 14 bases between them. The CDR3 loop spans 13 amino acids. This CDR3 is CASSSQTKIGYTF. The CDR3 DNA reads TGTGCCAGCAGTTCGCAGACAAAGATAGGCTACACCTTC.

This clonotype was detected only once. This rearrangement joins TRBV6-2 or TRBV6-3 to TRBJ2-1; TRBD2 agrees at 9 bases. The CDR3 has 17 amino acids. The V gene end was trimmed by 6 bases and the J gene end by 4 bases; junction bases not matched to a gene: 13. Germline CDR1 and CDR2: MNHEY and SVGEGT. The CDR3 sequence is CASSERELAGIYNEQFF. In DNA form, the CDR3 reads TGTGCCAGCAGCGAGAGGGAACTAGCGGGTATATACAATGAGCAGTTCTTC.

This sequence joins TRBV5-6 and TRBJ2-7; D unclear. The germline V gene encodes CDR1 SGHDT and CDR2 YYEEEE. The CDR3 covers 14 residues. Trimming removed 5 bases at V and 0 bases at J, with 12 bases between. The CDR3 DNA follows: TGTGCCAGCAGGGTTTCCCCCTCCTCCTACGAGCAGTACGTC. Translation: CASRVSPSSYEQYV.

The chain joins TRBV14 to TRBJ2-3; 7 positions match TRBD1. CDR1 is SGHDN and CDR2 is FVKESK in the germline V gene. This CDR3 contains 15 residues. Losses at the gene ends were 1 base for V and 3 bases for J; bases not matched to a gene: 4. The DNA for the CDR3 is TGTGCCAGCAGCCAAGCCCGACAGGGTACAGATACGCAGTATTTT. Its translation: CASSQARQGTDTQYF.

J is TRBJ2-1 and V is TRBV5-1, with TRBD2 as a possible D gene (7 bases). The germline CDR1 and CDR2 sequences are SGHRS and YFSETQ. The CDR3 consists of 16 residues. V was shortened by 0 bases and J by 0 bases, with 10 bases between the two germline ends. In DNA, the CDR3 is TGCGCCAGCAGCTTGGGCGGGGGCCACTCCTACAATGAGCAGTTCTTC. As protein: CASSLGGGHSYNEQFF.